The 29 T cell receptor beta chains reported below all come from one sample, sequenced in a study of beta chain features in type 1 diabetes. Findings of the study overall: Among patients with Type 1 diabetes, TCRB CDR3s were moderately but significantly shorter in every one of the four CD4+ subsets.

No antigens are known for them. Isolated RNA was reverse transcribed in full, so expressed TCRB transcripts were sequenced. Method: immunoSEQ multiplex PCR; TCRdb's copy keeps in-frame clones and lacks some. The sample lists some 130,000 clones; approximately 10% were seen once. The material sequenced was central memory CD4+ T cells from blood. These receptors all stem from a man aged 30-40 years with type 1 diabetes.

This clone came up a few times. The chain is built from TRBV28 and TRBJ2-7; perhaps TRBD2 as D (5 bases). V was pared by 8 bases and J by 0 bases, with 5 bases between. Germline V CDR1 and CDR2: MDHEN, SYDVKM. This CDR3 has 11 residues. In DNA form, the CDR3 reads TGTGCCAGCGCGGGCTCCTACGAGCAGTACTTC. The encoded protein is CASAGSYEQYF.

This clone was found a few times. This rearrangement joins TRBV6-5 to TRBJ1-3, with D possibly matching TRBD1 (6 bases). V lost 0 bases and J 2 bases, leaving 8 bases between the germline ends. The germline V gene has CDR1 MNHEY and CDR2 SVGAGI. The CDR3 has 15 amino acids. CDR3 residues: CASSYSGTTGNTIYF. As DNA, the CDR3 is TGTGCCAGCAGTTACTCGGGGACAACTGGAAACACCATATATTTT.

In its sample, this clone was seen a few times. The V gene is TRBV27, the J gene TRBJ1-5; D is unclear. Trimming pared 5 bases from V and 2 bases from J, leaving 4 bases between. CDR1 is MNHEY and CDR2 is SMNVEV in the germline V gene (reference sequence). The CDR3 totals 12 residues. Here the CDR3 DNA reads TGTGCCAGCAGTCCGGGCAATCAGCCCCAGCATTTT. The encoded protein is CASSPGNQPQHF.

This clone has more than one count but fewer than ten. CDR3 sequence reads: CASSVGSGGAVDTQYF. In DNA, the CDR3 is TGTGCCAGCAGCGTAGGAAGCGGGGGGGCGGTAGATACGCAGTATTTT. The rearrangement uses TRBV9 and TRBJ2-3; 10 nucleotides agree with TRBD2. This CDR3 region has 16 residues. Germline V gene sequence: CDR1 SGDLS, CDR2 YYNGEE. Trimming removed 0 bases from V and 5 bases from J; junction bases left unmatched: 6.

This chain links TRBV7-2 with TRBJ2-7; the D gene is possibly TRBD1 (5 bases). The germline V gene encodes CDR1 SGHTA and CDR2 FQGNSA. The CDR3 length is 13 residues. V gave up 4 bases and J gave up 3 bases, with 10 bases separating them. The CDR3 loop is CASSSPTVYEQYF. The CDR3 nucleotides are TGTGCCAGCAGCTCCCCGACAGTCTACGAGCAGTACTTC.

The chain couples TRBV6-1 to TRBJ1-3; 7 nucleotides match TRBD1. Germline V lookup: CDR1 MNHNS, CDR2 SASEGT. V shed 6 bases, J shed 3 bases, and the junction held 8 bases outside the gene matches. The CDR3 totals 15 residues. The CDR3 spells CASSDGTALGNTIYF. CDR3 coding DNA: TGTGCCAGCAGCGATGGGACAGCCCTTGGAAACACCATATATTTT.

This clone was picked up a small number of times. The chain is built from TRBV6-5 and TRBJ2-1; TRBD1 might be the D (5 bases). The CDR3 totals 15 residues. V was clipped by 5 bases and J by 7 bases, with 18 bases between them. Germline CDR1 and CDR2: MNHEY and SVGAGI. The CDR3 nucleotides are TGTGCCAGCAGTAACCAGGGTACCCCCTTGAATGAGCAGTTCTTC. Translating it yields CASSNQGTPLNEQFF.

This clone was seen only a few times. The chain joins TRBV29-1 to TRBJ1-2, with D possibly matching TRBD1 (5 bases). V was pared by 6 bases and J by 8 bases, with 28 bases between. CDR3 length: 16 amino acids. Germline CDR1 SQVTM, CDR2 ANQGSEA. The CDR3 sequence: CSVLNLHGTHDGGYTF. CDR3 nucleotides: TGCAGCGTGCTTAACCTACACGGGACTCACGACGGAGGCTACACCTTC.

The V call is TRBV19, the J call TRBJ2-5; possibly TRBD1 for D (5 bases). The V and J ends lost 2 bases and 3 bases respectively, with 7 bases between them. This CDR3 has 13 residues. Germline CDR1 and CDR2: LNHDA and SQIVND (reference sequence). The CDR3 region has the DNA TGTGCCAGTAGTATATCCAGGGAAGAGACCCAGTACTTC. Translated: CASSISREETQYF.

This clone was observed a few times. The chain employs TRBV4-1 and TRBJ2-5; D not certain. This CDR3 spans 14 amino acids. V was cut by 3 bases and J by 3 bases, with 11 bases left in between. The V gene's germline CDR1 is MGHRA and CDR2 YSYEKL. This chain's CDR3 is CASSHPASKETQYF. CDR3 nucleotide sequence: TGCGCCAGCAGCCACCCAGCTAGTAAAGAGACCCAGTACTTC.

This clone was picked up a small number of times. V and J are TRBV7-9 and TRBJ2-6, with 7 nucleotides matching TRBD1. V lost 7 bases and J lost 0; bases outside the gene matches: 9. The CDR3 is made up of 17 amino acids. Germline V lookup: CDR1 SEHNR, CDR2 FQNEAQ (reference sequence). The CDR3 DNA sequence: TGTGCCAGCACCGCCCCGGGACAGAGCTCTGGGGCCAACGTCCTGACTTTC. This encodes CASTAPGQSSGANVLTF.

This clone was seen only a few times. The chain employs TRBV10-3 and TRBJ2-7; possibly TRBD1 for D (6 bases). CDR3 size: 14 residues. CDR1 and CDR2 (germline): ENHRY, SYGVKD. The ends were cut back, 10 bases at V and 1 base at J, with 17 bases in the middle. CDR3 in amino acids: CASTRDTDSYEQYF. The CDR3 DNA is TGTGCCAGTACCCGGGACACGGATTCCTACGAGCAGTACTTC.

The chain joins TRBV27 to TRBJ1-6; possible D gene TRBD1, 6 bases. Germline loops: CDR1 MNHEY, CDR2 SMNVEV (reference sequence). The CDR3 is made up of 13 amino acids. CDR3 loop: CGVRGANGSPLHF. In DNA, the CDR3 is TGTGGGGTTCGGGGGGCCAATGGATCACCCCTCCACTTT.

The chain recombines TRBV2 with TRBJ2-7; weak D call: TRBD2 (5 bases). Germline CDR1 SNHLY, CDR2 FYNNEI. This CDR3 region has 13 residues. The V end lost 6 bases, the J end lost 1 base, and 10 bases lay between the germline ends. Here the CDR3 DNA reads TGTGCCAGCAGGTACGAGGGATCCTACGAGCAGTACTTC. As protein: CASRYEGSYEQYF.

This clone was picked up a small number of times. The chain has TRBV9 and TRBJ1-2, with 9 bases lining up with TRBD1. The CDR3 runs 13 residues. Germline lookup yields CDR1 SGDLS and CDR2 YYNGEE. The V segment lost 3 bases and the J segment 8 bases; nucleotides outside the gene matches: 5. The CDR3 protein is CASSAGTGLGYTF. CDR3 sequence (DNA): TGTGCCAGCAGCGCCGGGACAGGGTTGGGCTACACCTTC. The entire variable domain, with the rest obtained from reference TRBV9 and TRBJ1-2, is as follows: DSGVTQTPKHLITATGQRVTLRCSPRSGDLSVYWYQQSLDQGLQFLIQYYNGEERAKGNILERFSAQQFPDLHSELNLSSLELGDSALYFCASSAGTGLGYTFGSGTRLTVV.

V and J are TRBV7-9 and TRBJ2-1; 8 positions match TRBD1. This CDR3 is built from 17 residues. CDR1 SEHNR and CDR2 FQNEAQ come from the germline V gene (reference sequence). The junction had 5 bases not matched to a gene; V was cut back by 0 bases and J by 1 base. In nucleotides, the CDR3 is TGTGCCAGCAGCTTAGCCCCAGGGGGCCTATCCTACAATGAGCAGTTCTTC. Translated: CASSLAPGGLSYNEQFF.

This clone occurred a few times. The chain is built from TRBV30 and TRBJ1-6; D gene ambiguous. The CDR3 covers 12 residues. Germline values: CDR1 GTSNPN, CDR2 SVGIG (reference sequence). V was trimmed by 2 bases and J by 7 bases, leaving 6 bases between them. The CDR3 loop reads CAWSRENSPLHF. For the CDR3, the DNA is TGTGCCTGGAGTAGGGAGAATTCACCCCTCCACTTT.

This sequence joins TRBV18 and TRBJ2-1, with 14 positions matching TRBD2. This CDR3 is built from 15 residues. J gave up 9 bases and V 6 bases, and 7 bases lay outside the gene matches. The germline V gene encodes CDR1 KGHSH and CDR2 LQKENI. The CDR3 sequence: CASSSGLAGDTEQFF. The CDR3 nucleotides read TGTGCCAGCTCTTCGGGACTAGCGGGGGACACTGAGCAGTTCTTC.

The chain has TRBV5-1 and TRBJ1-3; possibly TRBD1 for D (6 bases). The CDR3 has 14 residues. Trimming left V 3 bases short and J 0 bases short, with 7 bases between. The germline CDR1 and CDR2 sequences are SGHRS and YFSETQ. CDR3 in amino acids: CASSSDSSGNTIYF. The CDR3, as DNA: TGCGCCAGCAGCTCGGACAGCTCTGGAAACACCATATATTTT.

The chain links TRBV6-6 to TRBJ2-5, with D possibly TRBD2 on 5 matching bases. The CDR3 covers 14 residues. CDR1 MNHNY and CDR2 SVGAGI come from the germline V gene (reference sequence). V lost 2 bases, J lost 10 bases, and 17 bases lay in between. CDR3 DNA sequence: TGTGCCAGCAGTTACGGAGGCACTTTGAGGAGCCAGTACTTC. Protein product: CASSYGGTLRSQYF.

The V gene is TRBV20-1, the J gene TRBJ1-2, with no clear D. V lost 5 bases to trimming and J lost 8 bases, with 12 bases between them. The CDR3 has 11 residues. CDR1 DFQATT and CDR2 SNEGSKA come from the germline V gene (reference sequence). The CDR3 sequence is CSAAARRGYTF. Written as DNA, the CDR3 is TGCAGTGCTGCGGCTAGGAGAGGCTACACCTTC.

This clone came up a few times. V and J are TRBV7-9 and TRBJ1-4, with TRBD1 matching over 10 bases. Unmatched junction bases numbered 8, after V lost 5 bases and J lost 11 bases. This CDR3 comprises 14 residues. Germline V gene data show CDR1 as SEHNR and CDR2 as FQNEAQ (reference sequence). CDR3 loop: CASSLDRGPSKLFF. For the CDR3, the DNA is TGTGCCAGCAGCCTCGACAGGGGGCCCTCGAAACTGTTTTTT.

The rearrangement uses TRBV5-4 and TRBJ2-1; the match to TRBD1 covers 9 bases. V shed 0 bases and J 8 bases; nucleotides not matched to a gene: 9. Germline-derived CDR1 and CDR2 are SGHNT and YYREEE (reference sequence). The CDR3 loop spans 16 amino acids. The CDR3 DNA follows: TGTGCCAGCAGCTTGGCCGGGACAGGGAGGTCGGATGAGCAGTTCTTC. Translation gives CASSLAGTGRSDEQFF.

The chain uses TRBV14 and TRBJ2-3; 14 positions match TRBD2. Losses at the gene ends were 1 base for V and 10 bases for J; bases not matched to a gene: 7. The CDR3 loop spans 16 amino acids. CDR1 is SGHDN, CDR2 FVKESK, per germline. This CDR3 reads CASSQGLAGGPSAQYF. CDR3 nucleotides: TGTGCCAGCAGCCAAGGACTAGCGGGGGGGCCGAGCGCGCAGTATTTT. Full variable domain (outside the CDR3, taken from reference TRBV14 and TRBJ2-3): EAGVTQFPSHSVIEKGQTVTLRCDPISGHDNLYWYRRVMGKEIKFLLHFVKESKQDESGMPNNRFLAERTGGTYSTLKVQPAELEDSGVYFCASSQGLAGGPSAQYFGPGTRLTVL.

This sequence joins TRBV20-1 and TRBJ2-7; D not resolved. The CDR3 length is 11 residues. Between the trimmed V and J ends, which lost 1 base and 10 bases, there was a span of 11 bases. CDR1 DFQATT and CDR2 SNEGSKA come from the germline V gene (reference sequence). CDR3 loop: CSARVGDLQYF. The DNA for the CDR3 is TGCAGTGCTAGAGTTGGAGATCTCCAGTACTTC.

This chain connects TRBV11-1 to TRBJ2-7, with 8 bases lining up with TRBD1. Germline lookup yields CDR1 SGHAT and CDR2 FQDESV (reference sequence). This CDR3 spans 16 amino acids. The V segment lost 1 base and the J segment 2 bases; nucleotides outside the gene matches: 7. The CDR3 spells CASSLVGGQGPYEQYF. The CDR3 coding sequence is TGTGCCAGCAGCTTAGTAGGCGGACAGGGTCCCTACGAGCAGTACTTC.

This clone was found a few times. The chain employs TRBV2 and TRBJ2-2; D is unresolved. The CDR3 totals 13 residues. Germline-derived CDR1 and CDR2 are SNHLY and FYNNEI. V was clipped by 5 bases and J by 4 bases, with 8 bases between them. CDR3 nucleotide sequence: TGTGCCAGCAGTATGTCGGGCACCGGGGAGCTGTTTTTT. Amino acids: CASSMSGTGELFF.

The chain is built from TRBV7-9 and TRBJ2-5; D is ambiguous. The CDR3 has 15 amino acids. Trimming left V 1 base short and J 1 base short, with 10 bases between. Germline lookup yields CDR1 SEHNR and CDR2 FQNEAQ (reference sequence). The CDR3 DNA sequence: TGTGCCAGCAGCTTAGGTCGTCAGGCCCAAGAGACCCAGTACTTC. This sequence encodes CASSLGRQAQETQYF.

In the case of this clone: It is likely a read error: a sequence one base away is far more abundant. The chain joins TRBV9 to TRBJ2-1, with TRBD2 identical over 8 bases. V was pared by 4 bases and J by 2 bases, with 5 bases of the junction left unmatched. The germline V gene encodes CDR1 SGDLS and CDR2 YYNGEE. This CDR3 spans 15 amino acids. The CDR3 loop is CASSLGAGAYNEQFF. The CDR3 DNA reads as TGTGCCAGCAGCTTAGGAGCGGGAGCCTACAATGAGCAGTTCTTC.